Sequencing of this TCR beta chain was carried out in a study of control samples from healthy donors and cancer patients. The CDR3 spans 13 residues. In germline, CDR1 is MNHNY, CDR2 SVGAGI (reference sequence). V dropped 6 bases and J dropped 1 base, with 9 bases sitting between them. The assay was immunoSEQ multiplex PCR, and TCRdb's table has in-frame clones only and misses some. The sample includes under 85,000 clones, 75% to 85% of them seen just once. The table lists this clone with a few counts. The TCR comes from a man in his sixties with head and neck cancer. Material: PBMCs. This chain uses TRBV6-6 with TRBJ2-5; D remains ambiguous. The CDR3: CASSRLGQETQYF. The CDR3 DNA reads TGTGCCAGCAGCCGCTTGGGCCAAGAGACCCAGTACTTC.